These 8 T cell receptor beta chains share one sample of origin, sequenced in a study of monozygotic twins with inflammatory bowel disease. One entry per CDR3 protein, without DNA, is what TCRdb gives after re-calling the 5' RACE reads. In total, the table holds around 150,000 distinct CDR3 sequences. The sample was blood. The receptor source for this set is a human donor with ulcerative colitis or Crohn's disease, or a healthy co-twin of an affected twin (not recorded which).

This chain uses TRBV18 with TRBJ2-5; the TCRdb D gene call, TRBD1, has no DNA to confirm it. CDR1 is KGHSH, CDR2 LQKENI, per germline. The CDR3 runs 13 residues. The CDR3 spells CASSLQKGETQYF.

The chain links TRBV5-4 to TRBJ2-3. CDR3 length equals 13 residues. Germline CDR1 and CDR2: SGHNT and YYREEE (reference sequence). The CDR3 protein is CASSSRRSDTQHF.

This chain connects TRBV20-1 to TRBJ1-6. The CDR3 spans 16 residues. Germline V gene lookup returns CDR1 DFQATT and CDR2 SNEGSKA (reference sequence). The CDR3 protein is CSARDLASGDNSPLHF.

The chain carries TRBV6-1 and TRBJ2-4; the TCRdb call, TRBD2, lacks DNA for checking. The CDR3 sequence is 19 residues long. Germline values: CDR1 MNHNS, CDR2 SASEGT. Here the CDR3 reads CASSERSGEGVGAKNIQYF.

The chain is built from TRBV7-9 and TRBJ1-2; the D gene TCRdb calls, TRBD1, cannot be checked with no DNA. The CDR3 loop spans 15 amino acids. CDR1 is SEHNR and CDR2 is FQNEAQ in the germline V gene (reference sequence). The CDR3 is CASPNTGGAQLGYTF.

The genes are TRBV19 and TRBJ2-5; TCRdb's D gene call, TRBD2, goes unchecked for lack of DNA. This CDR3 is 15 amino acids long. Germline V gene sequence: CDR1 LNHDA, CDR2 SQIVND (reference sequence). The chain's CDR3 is CASSRLAGRGETQYF.

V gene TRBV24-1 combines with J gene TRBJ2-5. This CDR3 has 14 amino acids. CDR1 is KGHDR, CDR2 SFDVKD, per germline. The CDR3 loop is CATSDYGVVETQYF.

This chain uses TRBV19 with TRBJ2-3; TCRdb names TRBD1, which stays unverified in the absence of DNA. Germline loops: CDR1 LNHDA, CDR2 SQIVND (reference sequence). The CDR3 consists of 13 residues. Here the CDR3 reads CASSMSGTTTQYF.